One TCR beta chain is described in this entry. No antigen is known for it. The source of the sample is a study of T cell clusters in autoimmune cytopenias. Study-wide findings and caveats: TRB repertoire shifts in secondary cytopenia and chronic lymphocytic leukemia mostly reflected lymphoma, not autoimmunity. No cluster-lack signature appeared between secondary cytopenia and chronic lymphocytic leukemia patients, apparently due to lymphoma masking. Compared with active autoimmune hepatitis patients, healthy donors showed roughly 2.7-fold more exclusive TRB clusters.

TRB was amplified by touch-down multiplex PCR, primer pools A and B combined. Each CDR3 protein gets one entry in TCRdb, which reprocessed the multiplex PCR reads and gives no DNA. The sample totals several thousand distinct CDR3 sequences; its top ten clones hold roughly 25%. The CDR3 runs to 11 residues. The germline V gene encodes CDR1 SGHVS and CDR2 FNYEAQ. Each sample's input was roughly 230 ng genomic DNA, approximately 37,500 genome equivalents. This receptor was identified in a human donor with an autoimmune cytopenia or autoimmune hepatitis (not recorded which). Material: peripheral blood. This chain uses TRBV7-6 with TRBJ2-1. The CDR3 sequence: CASSLGGEQFF.